This TCR beta chain was recovered during a study of T cell responses to AZD1222 COVID-19 vaccine. Study in general: Second doses that came at about 4 or about 12 weeks were put together.

V lost 0 bases to trimming and J lost 6 bases, with 13 bases between them. The germline V gene has CDR1 SGDLS and CDR2 YYNGEE. The CDR3 totals 14 residues. Some clones are missing from TCRdb's copy, which holds only in-frame ones; the method was immunoSEQ multiplex PCR. There are approximately 76,000 clones in the sample; nearly 85% occur only once, and 2.9% lies in the top ten. A remark on this clone: No antigen is known for it.

Findings and caveats of the study: Baseline seropositives among AZD1222 recipients totaled only 5 to 7.

The origin of this receptor is an adult in good health. This sample comprised peripheral blood, obtained on day 0 of AZD1222 vaccination. V and J are TRBV9 and TRBJ2-7; perhaps TRBD2 as D (5 bases). CDR3 region: CASSVDPSLSEQYF. CDR3 bases: TGTGCCAGCAGCGTAGATCCTAGCTTAAGCGAGCAGTACTTC.